This T cell receptor (beta chain) came from a study of OX40 agonist ivuxolimab in advanced cancers. Study summary: The patients' treatment was ivuxolimab, an agonistic anti-OX40 (CD134) antibody.

The germline V gene encodes CDR1 SGHTA and CDR2 FQGTGA. Deletions cut 0 bases from V and 3 bases from J, with 5 bases between. This CDR3 has 13 amino acids. Sequencing was performed with immunoSEQ multiplex PCR; in TCRdb, only in-frame clones are kept and a portion is missing. The sample shows approximately 63,000 clones, roughly 88% of them seen only once. Collection of blood occurred at baseline, at cycle 4 day 1, and at cycle 7 day 1. V usage is TRBV7-3 and J usage is TRBJ1-1, with D unclear. This clonotype was sampled from an adult with an advanced solid tumor such as melanoma, head and neck, liver or kidney cancer. Sequences were derived from CD4+ or CD8+ T cells sorted from blood, sampled in a trial of the OX40 agonist ivuxolimab. CDR3 nucleotide sequence: TGTGCCAGCAGCTTAACCCTGGACACTGAAGCTTTCTTT. This gives the protein CASSLTLDTEAFF.